This paragraph covers one TCR beta chain sequence. Its antigen is still unknown. This specimen comes from a study of cytomegalovirus exposure and HLA in healthy donors. Points from the study as a whole: As a later analysis showed, a missense DCLRE1C variant was linked to trimming of TCR beta V- and J-genes. Relative to equally common others, HLA-associated TCR beta chains showed greater clonal expansion in a later analysis. It is likely that the observed cluster of highly shared sequence variants was a sequencing artifact.

This PCR relied on a set of 60 Vbeta primers and 13 Jbeta primers. The data were produced by immunoSEQ multiplex PCR, yet TCRdb's version contains in-frame clones alone and is incomplete. The sample holds roughly 100,000 clones, roughly 15% seen once. Germline CDR1 reads MNHEY; CDR2 reads SMNVEV (reference sequence). Losses at the gene ends were 7 bases for V and 6 bases for J; bases not matched to a gene: 6. The CDR3 has 14 residues. The sequence derives from a female donor in good health and CMV-seronegative. The chain carries TRBV27 and TRBJ2-5; 12 bases line up with TRBD1. Sequenced input: PBMCs. CDR3 DNA: TGTGCCAGCAAAGGGACAGGGGGCAGGAAGACCCAGTACTTC. It specifies CASKGTGGRKTQYF.